This is a list of T cell receptor beta chains from one sample in a study of T cell responses to AZD1222 COVID-19 vaccine. Sequencing used immunoSEQ multiplex PCR; TCRdb keeps in-frame clones, though not all of them. In the table there are some 65,000 clones, about four fifths of which are singletons. The sequencing here drew on peripheral blood, taken on day 0 of MenACWY control vaccination. All receptors come from an adult in good health. The CDR3 runs from the conserved cysteine through the conserved F or W. D genes are given only for firm matches. Clone size appears in some rows only: once, few, many, or a class for an expanded clone.

j_call | v_call | cdr3_length | d_call | clone_size | cdr3_nt | cdr3_aa
TRBJ2-3 | TRBV19 | 15 | . | . | TGTGCCAGTAGTACCCGAAGCGAGACCACAGATACGCAGTATTTT | CASSTRSETTDTQYF
TRBJ2-2 | TRBV2 | 16 | TRBD2 | . | TGTGCCAGCAGTCGCTCCGGGACTACGAACACCGGGGAGCTGTTTTTT | CASSRSGTTNTGELFF
TRBJ2-2 | TRBV7-6 | 14 | . | once | TGTGCCAGCAGCTTAGCAGGGGCGGACGGGGAGCTGTTTTTT | CASSLAGADGELFF
TRBJ2-1 | TRBV4-1 | 13 | . | . | TGCGCCAGCAGCCAAGAGGGGGTCAATGAGCAGTTCTTC | CASSQEGVNEQFF
TRBJ2-3 | TRBV2 | 15 | . | once | TGTGCCAGCAGACCACAACAGGGTTTCACAGATACGCAGTATTTT | CASRPQQGFTDTQYF
TRBJ1-1 | TRBV3-1/TRBV3-2 | 14 | TRBD1 | . | TGTGCCAGCAGCCAACGACAGGGTAGGCCTGAAGCTTTCTTT | CASSQRQGRPEAFF
TRBJ2-2 | TRBV7-2 | 14 | TRBD2 | . | TGTGCCAGCAGCGCCCGGACTAGCGGGGGGGAGCTGTTTTTT | CASSARTSGGELFF
TRBJ1-2 | TRBV28 | 12 | . | . | TGTGCCAGCAGTTTAGGAACCTATGGCTACACCTTC | CASSLGTYGYTF
TRBJ1-1 | TRBV25-1 | 13 | . | . | TGTGCCAGCAGTGTGGGGGGCCGAACTGAAGCTTTCTTT | CASSVGGRTEAFF
TRBJ1-4 | TRBV11-2 | 16 | TRBD1 | . | TGTGCCAGCAGCTCCCAGGGGGGGGCGTTTAATGAAAAACTGTTTTTT | CASSSQGGAFNEKLFF
TRBJ1-6 | TRBV6-1 | 14 | TRBD1 | . | TGTGCCAGCAGTGAACCCAGACAGGGCCAACCCCTCCACTTT | CASSEPRQGQPLHF
TRBJ2-7 | TRBV27 | 13 | TRBD1 | . | TGTGCCAGCAGTAGGGACAGTTCCTACGAGCAGTACTTC | CASSRDSSYEQYF
TRBJ1-4 | TRBV25-1 | 14 | . | . | TGTGCCAGCAGTGCCGCGGCCGTTAATGAAAAACTGTTTTTT | CASSAAAVNEKLFF
TRBJ1-5 | TRBV19 | 15 | . | few | TGTGCCAGTAGTATCGGGCGCTATAGCAATCAGCCCCAGCATTTT | CASSIGRYSNQPQHF
TRBJ2-5 | TRBV29-1 | 13 | TRBD2 | few | TGCAGCGTGGGAAGCGGGGGACAAGAGACCCAGTACTTC | CSVGSGGQETQYF
TRBJ1-3 | TRBV10-3 | 15 | . | . | TGTGCCATCAGTGAGTTGGACACCTCTGGAAACACCATATATTTT | CAISELDTSGNTIYF
TRBJ1-2 | TRBV29-1 | 12 | . | once | TGCAGCGGGACCGAATCACGATGGGGCTACACCTTC | CSGTESRWGYTF
TRBJ1-1 | TRBV29-1 | 12 | . | . | TGCAGCGCGAAGGGGATAAACACTGAAGCTTTCTTT | CSAKGINTEAFF
TRBJ1-5 | TRBV6-2/TRBV6-3 | 15 | TRBD1 | once | TGTGCCAGCAGTTACTCGGGACAGCTTAATCAGCCCCAGCATTTT | CASSYSGQLNQPQHF
TRBJ1-1 | TRBV13 | 14 | . | . | TGTGCCAGCAGCTTAGGAAGGGGGGCCACTGAAGCTTTCTTT | CASSLGRGATEAFF
TRBJ2-1 | TRBV5-1 | 13 | . | . | TGCGCCAGCAGCTTGGCGGGGCTGAATGAGCAGTTCTTC | CASSLAGLNEQFF
TRBJ2-7 | TRBV9 | 14 | . | . | TGTGCCAGCAGCGTAGGGTGGTCCCGGCACGAGCAGTACTTC | CASSVGWSRHEQYF
TRBJ1-6 | TRBV5-1 | 14 | . | . | TGCGCCAGCAGCTTGGTTCTGGGGAATTCACCCCTCCACTTT | CASSLVLGNSPLHF
TRBJ2-7 | TRBV14 | 13 | . | . | TGTGCCAGCAGCCAAGGTTTTTCGCGCGAGCAGTACTTC | CASSQGFSREQYF
TRBJ1-1 | TRBV28 | 13 | . | . | TGTGCCAGCAGTTTGACGACCAACACTGAAGCTTTCTTT | CASSLTTNTEAFF
TRBJ2-2 | TRBV5-5 | 17 | TRBD2 | . | TGTGCCAGCAGGCCGACCTCGGGCCAGGGAGGGACCGGGGAGCTGTTTTTT | CASRPTSGQGGTGELFF
TRBJ1-1 | TRBV9 | 13 | . | . | TGTGCCAGCAGCTACGGGACTCTTACTGAAGCTTTCTTT | CASSYGTLTEAFF
TRBJ1-2 | TRBV4-2 | 14 | . | . | TGTGCCAGCAGCCAAGTAATAGGGGGCTATGGCTACACCTTC | CASSQVIGGYGYTF
TRBJ1-2 | TRBV12-5 | 19 | TRBD1 | . | TGTGCTAGTGGTTTGATATTCGACAGGGGTGTTGGGTTTAACTATGGCTACACCTTC | CASGLIFDRGVGFNYGYTF
TRBJ1-1 | TRBV2 | 13 | . | . | TGTGCCAGCACCTCACAGGGAAACACTGAAGCTTTCTTT | CASTSQGNTEAFF
TRBJ2-7 | TRBV2 | 15 | TRBD1 | . | TGTGCCAGCAGCCAACTCGGGACAGGCGGAAGCGAGCAGTACTTC | CASSQLGTGGSEQYF